This T cell receptor (beta chain) originates from a study of vaccination effects on CD4 cells after COVID-19. V gave up 5 bases and J gave up 4 bases, with 17 bases separating them. This CDR3 comprises 15 residues. Profiling relied on immunoSEQ multiplex PCR, and the TCRdb table lists in-frame clones only, not all of them. In the table there are about 59,000 clones, about 78% of which are singletons. For this clone: Its antigen is unknown.

In the ViraFEST assay, antigen-specific CD4+ clonotypes were identified by expansion after peptide-pool stimulation. Subsequent to a culture period of about ten days, CD4+ T cells were isolated. Participants were given two doses of BNT162b2 or mRNA-1273 vaccine. The rearrangement links TRBV5-3 to TRBJ2-3; no definite D call. TRBV5-3 is an open reading frame, and its role is uncertain. This TCR was recovered from a human donor who received a COVID-19 vaccine. This specimen consisted of CD4+ T cells from PBMCs cultured with HCoV-OC43 spike peptides, obtained after COVID-19 vaccination. The subset: HCoV-OC43 spike overlapping peptide pool stimulation. The DNA of the CDR3 is TGTGCCAGAAGGTTGCGACGGCCTATCGCAGATACGCAGTATTTT. Translating it yields CARRLRRPIADTQYF.